This TCR beta chain was identified in a study of human T cells and chemical hapten exposure. On the study more broadly: DPC at 0.01% went onto the upper back in patch tests, read at 6 days. The study's findings and limits: High-frequency TCRs, those above 1 in 1000, stayed the same after DPC sensitization.

The time point was: patch test 2, 6 weeks after DPC sensitization. The treatment is: therapeutic diphenylcyclopropenone sensitization with weekly scalp DPC. Looked up from germline, CDR1 is SGHTA and CDR2 is FQGNSA. This CDR3 has 12 residues. Between the trimmed V and J ends, which lost 5 bases and 8 bases, there was a span of 12 bases. In its sample, this clonotype was seen a few times. Its antigen remains unknown. Single cDNA molecules in the library carried unique molecular identifiers attached during preparation. TCRdb reprocessed the RACE reads with MiXCR, giving one entry per CDR3 protein. The sample carries approximately 97,000 distinct CDR3 sequences, approximately 10% recorded once.

This TCR came from a woman aged 40 to 50 with alopecia areata. Some clones in this sample may be carry-over from other donors' samples. The chain uses TRBV7-2 and TRBJ1-2; the D is unclear. Sample: whole blood, taken in connection with sensitization to the hapten diphenylcyclopropenone (DPC). CDR3 coding DNA: TGTGCCAGCAGCCCCCCTCCTTCCGGCTACACCTTC. This sequence encodes CASSPPPSGYTF.